Listed below are T cell receptor beta chains from one sample, sequenced in a study of T-cell reconstitution after alpha-beta-depleted transplantation in children. TCRdb reprocessed the PCR reads with MiXCR, giving one entry per CDR3 protein. In the table there are some 280,000 distinct CDR3 sequences, 9.9% of which are singletons. The source material was PBMCs from the stem cell graft donor, sampled from the stem cell graft. The source is a human donor who donated a stem cell graft to a child with SCID. CDR3s include the opening cysteine and the closing phenylalanine or tryptophan.

V	J	CDR3
TRBV9	TRBJ2-2	CASSVEHGTGELFF
TRBV14	TRBJ2-2	CASRPTGQYTGELFF
TRBV6-1	TRBJ1-5	CASRDGTASNQPQHF
TRBV7-9	TRBJ2-1	CASTRGGTDEQFF
TRBV25-1	TRBJ2-3	CASPTRPGLALGIVTTDTQYF
TRBV5-1	TRBJ2-3	CASSLETGLFTDTQYF
TRBV7-2	TRBJ1-5	CASSLGKGNQPQHF
TRBV6-5	TRBJ2-1	CASSLLAANEQFF
TRBV10-3	TRBJ2-3	CAISVRTGRDTQYF
TRBV5-1	TRBJ1-2	CASSFGQASWSYGYTF
TRBV29-1	TRBJ2-7	CSVSNSDEQYF
TRBV6-2/TRBV6-3	TRBJ2-1	CASTPPSPTEQFF
TRBV19	TRBJ1-2	CASSNPGVVYGYTF
TRBV7-8	TRBJ1-5	CASSPRQGSYQPQHF
TRBV4-1	TRBJ1-2	CASSQPWGEGYGYTF
TRBV7-9	TRBJ2-7	CASSPWGSGGAYEQYF
TRBV18	TRBJ1-1	CASSPLQSPNTEAFF
TRBV6-2/TRBV6-3	TRBJ2-7	CASSVQGTSYEQYF
TRBV6-1	TRBJ1-2	CASSEVVSGYTF
TRBV27	TRBJ2-2	CASSFHTPYRGTGELFF
TRBV4-1	TRBJ2-3	CASSHPDREPDTQYF
TRBV12-3/TRBV12-4	TRBJ1-3	CASSPFGDTIYF
TRBV15	TRBJ2-5	CATSIDRAAETQYF